These 23 T cell receptor beta chains were all obtained from the same sample, sequenced in a study of OX40 agonist ivuxolimab in advanced cancers. Sequencing used immunoSEQ multiplex PCR; TCRdb keeps in-frame clones, though not all of them. The sample has about 83,000 clones; just over 90% are singletons. This specimen consisted of CD4+ or CD8+ T cells sorted from blood, obtained in a trial of the OX40 agonist ivuxolimab. The receptor source for this set is an adult with an advanced solid tumor such as melanoma, head and neck, liver or kidney cancer.

The chain uses TRBV9 and TRBJ1-1; a weak D match, TRBD1 (6 bases). The CDR3 spans 15 residues. Germline-derived CDR1 and CDR2 are SGDLS and YYNGEE. Trimming pared 4 bases from V and 6 bases from J, leaving 19 bases between. CDR3 in DNA: TGTGCCAGCAGCCCACAACAGGGTCCCGATCCTGAAGCTTTCTTT. Protein product: CASSPQQGPDPEAFF.

This chain links TRBV27 with TRBJ1-3, with D tentatively TRBD1 (6 bases). Per the germline V gene, CDR1 is MNHEY and CDR2 is SMNVEV (reference sequence). V was clipped by 6 bases and J by 4 bases, with 16 bases between them. The CDR3 totals 15 residues. The CDR3 nucleotides read TGTGCCAGCAGCTCCGGGGGGGCGAAAGGAAACACCATATATTTT. Its translation: CASSSGGAKGNTIYF.

The genes are TRBV10-3 and TRBJ2-2; TRBD2 matches 10 bases. The germline CDR1 and CDR2 sequences are ENHRY and SYGVKD. This CDR3 is built from 20 residues. Trimming took 0 bases from V and 0 from J; bases not matched to a gene: 10. The CDR3, as DNA: TGTGCCATCAGTGAGTCCGAGCGGGAGGGCCCTCGGGCGAACACCGGGGAGCTGTTTTTT. It yields the protein CAISESEREGPRANTGELFF.

V and J are TRBV6-1 and TRBJ1-1; D unresolved. The germline V gene encodes CDR1 MNHNS and CDR2 SASEGT. This CDR3 spans 14 amino acids. Trimming removed 6 bases from V and 5 bases from J, with 16 bases in between. The CDR3 DNA reads as TGTGCCAGCAGGGCCCCGGGGTTAGGGACTGAAGCTTTCTTT. It yields the protein CASRAPGLGTEAFF.

The V and J genes are TRBV7-2 and TRBJ1-4; the match to TRBD1 covers 8 bases. CDR3 length equals 14 residues. V lost 5 bases, J lost 6 bases, and 5 bases stayed unmatched. Germline values: CDR1 SGHTA, CDR2 FQGNSA. The CDR3 is CASSTPDRDEKLFF. CDR3 coding DNA: TGTGCCAGCAGCACACCGGACAGGGATGAAAAACTGTTTTTT.

This chain connects TRBV4-3 to TRBJ2-5; no clear D gene. V lost 2 bases, J lost 11 bases, and 15 bases lay in between. CDR1 is LGHNA, CDR2 YSLEER, per germline. The CDR3 sequence is 13 residues long. The CDR3 DNA reads as TGCGCCAGCAGCCAAAACCCCATCGGAGAGCAGTACTTC. This sequence encodes CASSQNPIGEQYF.

The chain carries TRBV25-1 and TRBJ2-7; perhaps D is TRBD1 or TRBD2 (7 bases each). Germline values: CDR1 MGHDK, CDR2 SYGVNS. Trimming shortened V by 10 bases and J by 7 bases, and 20 bases separated the two germline ends. The CDR3 covers 13 residues. The CDR3 region has the DNA TGTGCCACCAGGGGGAGGGCGGCGGGGGAGCAGTACTTC. This encodes CATRGRAAGEQYF.

This clone showed up just once. The chain uses TRBV28 and TRBJ2-3; TRBD1 might be the D (8 bases). This CDR3 is 16 amino acids long. Per the germline V gene, CDR1 is MDHEN and CDR2 is SYDVKM. V shed 5 bases and J shed 1 base, with 16 bases lying between them. The DNA for the CDR3 is TGTGCCAGCAGTCTAAACAGGGGGGGAGGCACAGATACGCAGTATTTT. This codes for CASSLNRGGGTDTQYF.

The chain carries TRBV18 and TRBJ2-7; possibly TRBD2 for D (5 bases). CDR1 and CDR2 from the germline V gene are KGHSH and LQKENI. The CDR3 is 15 amino acids. Trimming cost V 0 bases and J 3 bases, with 12 bases left between them. The CDR3 loop is CASSPPQQRDYEQYF. CDR3 coding DNA: TGTGCCAGCTCACCACCTCAGCAGAGGGACTACGAGCAGTACTTC.

This clone came up once. The J gene is TRBJ1-5, the V gene TRBV2; weak D call: TRBD1 (5 bases). Germline CDR1 and CDR2: SNHLY and FYNNEI. Trimming left V 3 bases short and J 1 base short, with 7 bases between. The CDR3 runs to 14 residues. CDR3 sequence: CASSDRVSNQPQHF. CDR3 DNA sequence: TGTGCCAGCAGTGACAGGGTGAGCAATCAGCCCCAGCATTTT.

This clone has only a few counts. For the CDR3, the DNA is TGTGCCAGCAGCAGGGGACAGGGAAACACCGGGGAGCTGTTTTTT. It specifies CASSRGQGNTGELFF. The chain uses TRBV2 and TRBJ2-2; 9 bases align to TRBD1. The V and J ends lost 6 bases and 2 bases, in that order; junction bases with no gene match: 4. From germline, CDR1 is SNHLY and CDR2 FYNNEI. This CDR3 is 15 amino acids long.

The chain links TRBV5-1 to TRBJ2-5; D is perhaps TRBD1 (6 bases). The V and J ends lost 4 bases and 0 bases respectively, with 10 bases between them. The V gene's germline CDR1 is SGHRS and CDR2 YFSETQ. The CDR3 totals 14 residues. The CDR3 region has the DNA TGCGCCAGCAGCATCCGGGACAACCAAGAGACCCAGTACTTC. Translated, it gives CASSIRDNQETQYF.

V and J are TRBV5-1 and TRBJ2-7; maybe TRBD1 (5 bases). CDR3 length: 13 amino acids. Trimming left V 5 bases short and J 3 bases short, with 12 bases between. Germline CDR1 and CDR2: SGHRS and YFSETQ. The CDR3 DNA follows: TGCGCCAGCAGAGTCGACAGATACTACGAGCAGTACTTC. Its protein is CASRVDRYYEQYF.

The count of this clone is one. This chain joins TRBV10-1 and TRBJ1-5; 8 bases line up with TRBD1. The CDR3 consists of 17 residues. Germline-derived CDR1 and CDR2 are WNHNN and SYGVQD (reference sequence). The junction had 9 bases not matched to a gene; V was cut back by 4 bases and J by 1 base. The CDR3 sequence is CASSGLRQGKSNQPQHF. The CDR3 nucleotides read TGCGCCAGCAGTGGCCTGAGACAGGGGAAGAGCAATCAGCCCCAGCATTTT.

The chain has TRBV14 and TRBJ2-1; maybe TRBD1 (5 bases). V was trimmed by 3 bases and J by 7 bases, leaving 16 bases between them. The CDR3 contains 15 residues. CDR1 is SGHDN and CDR2 is FVKESK in the germline V gene. The CDR3 protein is CASSQAWGLRNEQFF. The CDR3 nucleotides read TGTGCCAGCAGCCAGGCCTGGGGCCTCCGGAATGAGCAGTTCTTC. The whole variable domain, filled in from reference TRBV14 and TRBJ2-1, reads EAGVTQFPSHSVIEKGQTVTLRCDPISGHDNLYWYRRVMGKEIKFLLHFVKESKQDESGMPNNRFLAERTGGTYSTLKVQPAELEDSGVYFCASSQAWGLRNEQFFGPGTRLTVL.

The chain combines TRBV2 with TRBJ2-2; tentative D call: TRBD1 (6 bases). The CDR3 loop spans 15 amino acids. Trimming left V 5 bases short and J 0 bases short, with 10 bases between. The V gene's germline CDR1 is SNHLY and CDR2 FYNNEI. The CDR3 is CASSLDRANTGELFF. The CDR3 DNA is TGTGCCAGCAGTTTGGACAGAGCGAACACCGGGGAGCTGTTTTTT.

This clone has just one count. The rearrangement joins TRBV27 to TRBJ2-3, with a weak D call TRBD1 (6 bases). Germline CDR1 reads MNHEY; CDR2 reads SMNVEV (reference sequence). V was trimmed by 5 bases and J by 6 bases, leaving 21 bases between them. CDR3 length: 16 amino acids. CDR3 sequence reads: CASSTRWGSTGDTQYF. CDR3 sequence (DNA): TGTGCCAGCAGTACCCGCTGGGGGTCAACAGGGGATACGCAGTATTTT.

The gene calls are TRBV6-6 and TRBJ1-6; tentative D call: TRBD1 (5 bases). The V gene lost 7 bases and the J gene lost 6 bases, with 13 bases spanning the gap. Germline V gene lookup returns CDR1 MNHNY and CDR2 SVGAGI (reference sequence). The CDR3 is made up of 14 amino acids. CDR3 amino acids: CASTHEGTNSPLHF. DNA for the CDR3: TGTGCCAGCACACATGAGGGGACTAATTCACCCCTCCACTTT.

This clone was detected only once. The CDR3 loop reads CASSKGDRAEAFF. CDR3 bases: TGTGCCAGCTCTAAGGGGGATCGCGCTGAAGCTTTCTTT. This sequence joins TRBV28 and TRBJ1-1, with D maybe TRBD1 (6 bases). V was pared by 8 bases and J by 6 bases, with 16 bases between. The V gene's germline CDR1 is MDHEN and CDR2 SYDVKM. The CDR3 covers 13 residues.

This clone was counted once. This chain links TRBV30 with TRBJ1-3, with 10 bases matching TRBD1. The CDR3 totals 13 residues. Trimming took 5 bases from V and 2 from J; bases not matched to a gene: 0. The germline gives CDR1 GTSNPN, CDR2 SVGIG (reference sequence). CDR3 coding DNA: TGTGCCTGGGACAGGGGGCCTGGAAACACCATATATTTT. Translated, it gives CAWDRGPGNTIYF.

This sequence joins TRBV5-1 and TRBJ2-3; 9 bases agree with TRBD2. This CDR3 has 16 residues. The germline V gene has CDR1 SGHRS and CDR2 YFSETQ. The J segment lost 2 bases and the V segment lost 0 bases, leaving 4 bases of the junction unmatched. CDR3 sequence: CASSLGTSDFTDTQYF. In nucleotides, the CDR3 is TGCGCCAGCAGCTTGGGGACTAGCGATTTCACAGATACGCAGTATTTT.

The V gene is TRBV6-5, the J gene TRBJ2-7, with D unclear. Trimming removed 5 bases at V and 2 bases at J, with 13 bases between. Germline loops: CDR1 MNHEY, CDR2 SVGAGI. The CDR3 covers 14 residues. The CDR3 protein is CASSDSSLAYEQYF. Written as DNA, the CDR3 is TGTGCCAGCAGTGATTCCTCTTTAGCCTACGAGCAGTACTTC.

The chain uses TRBV27 and TRBJ2-2, with 15 bases lining up with TRBD2. Germline lookup yields CDR1 MNHEY and CDR2 SMNVEV (reference sequence). The CDR3 covers 19 residues. Trimming at V came to 5 bases and at J to 6 bases, leaving 13 bases not matched to a gene. The CDR3 is CASSRSGLAGGGRAGELFF. For the CDR3, the DNA is TGTGCCAGCAGTCGCTCCGGACTAGCGGGAGGGGGACGGGCCGGGGAGCTGTTTTTT.